This section outlines one T cell receptor (beta chain) sequence together with its context. This sample is drawn from a study of T cell responses to AZD1222 COVID-19 vaccine. The protocol was immunoSEQ multiplex PCR, while the TCRdb copy is restricted to in-frame clones and leaves out a portion. Among 200,000 or so clones listed, 85% to 95% were seen once. From germline, CDR1 is SGHRS and CDR2 YFSETQ. This CDR3 contains 15 residues. The V and J ends lost 0 bases and 5 bases, in that order; junction bases with no gene match: 4. The gene calls are TRBV5-1 and TRBJ2-1, with TRBD2 identical over 8 bases. The receptor was derived from an adult in good health. This sample comprised peripheral blood, obtained on day 0 of AZD1222 vaccination. The CDR3 DNA is TGCGCCAGCAGCTTGGTACTAGCGGAGAACAATGAGCAGTTCTTC. Amino acid sequence: CASSLVLAENNEQFF.